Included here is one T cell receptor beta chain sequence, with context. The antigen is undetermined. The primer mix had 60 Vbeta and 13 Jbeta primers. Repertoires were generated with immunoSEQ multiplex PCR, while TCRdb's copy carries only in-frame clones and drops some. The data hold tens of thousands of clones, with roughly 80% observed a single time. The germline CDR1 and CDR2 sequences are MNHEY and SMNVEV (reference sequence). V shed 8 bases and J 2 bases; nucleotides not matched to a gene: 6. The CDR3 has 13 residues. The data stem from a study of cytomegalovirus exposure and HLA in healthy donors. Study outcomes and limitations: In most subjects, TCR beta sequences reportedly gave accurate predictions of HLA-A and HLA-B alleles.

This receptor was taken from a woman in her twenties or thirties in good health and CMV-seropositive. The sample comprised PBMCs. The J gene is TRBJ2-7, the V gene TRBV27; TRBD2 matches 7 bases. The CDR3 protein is CASFERGPYEQYF. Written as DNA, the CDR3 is TGTGCCAGCTTTGAGCGGGGACCCTACGAGCAGTACTTC.